This T cell receptor beta chain was observed in a study of T cells after yellow fever vaccination. TCRdb reprocessed the 5' RACE reads with MiXCR, giving one entry per CDR3 protein. The sample has roughly 120,000 distinct CDR3 sequences, under 9% seen once. This clonotype was observed at least ten times. What it binds is not known. Germline assignment: CDR1 MNHEY and CDR2 SMNVEV (reference sequence). V lost 5 bases and J lost 1, with 9 bases in between. This CDR3 has 14 amino acids. Findings and limits, study-wide: Once the booster was given, most primary-vaccination clones reappeared, at around 96% for CD4 and roughly 91% for CD8. There was a possibility that FACS-sorted repertoires contained abundant clonotypes contaminating from the bulk population.

The TCR was taken from a man aged 25 to 45 who received the YFV17D yellow fever vaccine. The chain couples TRBV27 to TRBJ2-1, with D possibly matching TRBD1 (5 bases). This specimen was CD8+ T cells sorted from PBMCs, taken 45 days after the yellow fever booster vaccination. The CDR3 protein is CASSQGYSYNEQFF. DNA of the CDR3: TGTGCCAGCAGTCAGGGCTATTCCTACAATGAGCAGTTCTTC.